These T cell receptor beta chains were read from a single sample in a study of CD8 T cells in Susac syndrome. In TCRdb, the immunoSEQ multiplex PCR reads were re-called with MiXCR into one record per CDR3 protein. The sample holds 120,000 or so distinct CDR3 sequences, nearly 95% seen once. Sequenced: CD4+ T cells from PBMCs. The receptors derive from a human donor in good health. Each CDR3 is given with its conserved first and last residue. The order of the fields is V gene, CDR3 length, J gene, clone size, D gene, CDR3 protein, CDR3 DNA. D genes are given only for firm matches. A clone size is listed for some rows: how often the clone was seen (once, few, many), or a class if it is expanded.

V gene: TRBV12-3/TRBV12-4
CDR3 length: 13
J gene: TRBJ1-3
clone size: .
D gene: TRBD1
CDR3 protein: CASDRDSGNTIYF
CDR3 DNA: TGTGCCAGCGACAGGGACTCTGGAAACACCATATATTTT

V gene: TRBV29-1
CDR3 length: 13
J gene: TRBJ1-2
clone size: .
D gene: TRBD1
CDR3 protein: CSVARTGKVGYTF
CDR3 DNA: TGCAGCGTTGCGCGGACAGGGAAAGTTGGCTACACCTTC

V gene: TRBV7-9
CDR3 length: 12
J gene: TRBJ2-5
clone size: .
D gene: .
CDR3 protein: CASSFSGETQYF
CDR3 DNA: TGTGCCAGCAGCTTTTCGGGGGAGACCCAGTACTTC

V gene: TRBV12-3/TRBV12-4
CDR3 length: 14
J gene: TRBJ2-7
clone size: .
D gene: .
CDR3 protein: CASSSGTQTYEQYF
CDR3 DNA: TGTGCCAGCAGTTCGGGGACTCAAACCTACGAGCAGTACTTC

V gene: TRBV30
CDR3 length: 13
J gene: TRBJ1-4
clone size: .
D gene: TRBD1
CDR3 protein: CAWRRTGREKLFF
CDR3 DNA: TGTGCCTGGAGGAGGACAGGCCGCGAAAAACTGTTTTTT

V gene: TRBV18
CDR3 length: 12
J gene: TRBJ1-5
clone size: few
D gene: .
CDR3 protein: CASSQGDQPQHF
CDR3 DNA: TGTGCCAGCTCACAGGGAGATCAGCCCCAGCATTTT

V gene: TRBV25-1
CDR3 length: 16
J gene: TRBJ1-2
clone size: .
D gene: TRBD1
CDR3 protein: CASSEKTGRGNGGYTF
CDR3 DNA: TGTGCCAGCAGTGAAAAGACGGGCAGGGGGAACGGCGGCTACACCTTC

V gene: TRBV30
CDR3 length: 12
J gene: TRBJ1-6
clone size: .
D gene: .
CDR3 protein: CAWRSLESPLHF
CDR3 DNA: TGTGCCTGGAGATCCCTCGAGTCACCCCTCCACTTT

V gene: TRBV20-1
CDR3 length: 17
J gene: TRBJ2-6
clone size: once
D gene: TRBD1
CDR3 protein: CSARPLQGAPGANVLTF
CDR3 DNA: TGCAGTGCTAGACCCTTACAGGGGGCGCCTGGGGCCAACGTCCTGACTTTC

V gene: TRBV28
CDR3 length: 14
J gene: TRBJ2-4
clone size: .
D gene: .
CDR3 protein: CASSFGGDKNIQYF
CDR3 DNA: TGTGCCAGCAGTTTTGGGGGCGACAAAAACATTCAGTACTTC

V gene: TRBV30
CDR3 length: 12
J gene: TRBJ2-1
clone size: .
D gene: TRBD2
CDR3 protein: CAWSKLAGEQFF
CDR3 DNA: TGTGCCTGGAGTAAACTAGCGGGTGAGCAGTTCTTC

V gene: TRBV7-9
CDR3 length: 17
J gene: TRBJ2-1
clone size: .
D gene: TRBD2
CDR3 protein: CASSPLAGGPHHNEQFF
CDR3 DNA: TGTGCCAGCAGCCCACTAGCGGGAGGCCCTCACCACAATGAGCAGTTCTTC

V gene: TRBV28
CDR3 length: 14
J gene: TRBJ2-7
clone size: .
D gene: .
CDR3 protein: CASSETAALTEQYF
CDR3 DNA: TGTGCCAGCAGCGAGACGGCGGCTTTAACAGAGCAGTACTTC

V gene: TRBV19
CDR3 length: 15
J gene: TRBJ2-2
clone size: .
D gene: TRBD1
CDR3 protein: CASSISSGGTGELFF
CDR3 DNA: TGTGCCAGTAGTATATCCTCAGGGGGCACCGGGGAGCTGTTTTTT

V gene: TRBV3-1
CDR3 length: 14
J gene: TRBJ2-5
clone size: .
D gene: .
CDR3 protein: CASSQENSQETQYF
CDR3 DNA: TGTGCCAGCAGCCAAGAAAATTCTCAAGAGACCCAGTACTTC

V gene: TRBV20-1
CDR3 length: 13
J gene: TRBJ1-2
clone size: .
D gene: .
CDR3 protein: CSARDGSNYGYTF
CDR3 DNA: TGCAGTGCTAGAGACGGTTCTAACTATGGCTACACCTTC

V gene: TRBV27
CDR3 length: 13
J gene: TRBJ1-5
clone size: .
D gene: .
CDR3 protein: CASSLGGMRPQHF
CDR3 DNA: TGTGCCAGCAGTTTGGGCGGCATGCGGCCCCAGCATTTT

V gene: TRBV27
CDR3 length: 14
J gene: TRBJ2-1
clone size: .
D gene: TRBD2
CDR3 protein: CASSLGLAGEGQFF
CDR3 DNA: TGTGCCAGCAGTTTAGGGCTAGCGGGAGAGGGGCAGTTCTTC

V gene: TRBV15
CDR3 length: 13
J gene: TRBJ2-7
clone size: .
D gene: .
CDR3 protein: CATSRALGYEQYF
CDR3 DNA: TGTGCCACCAGCAGAGCCCTGGGCTACGAGCAGTACTTC

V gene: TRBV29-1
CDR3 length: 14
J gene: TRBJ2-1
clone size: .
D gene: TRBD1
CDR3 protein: CSVRRDRAYNEQFF
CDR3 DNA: TGCAGCGTTCGCCGGGACAGGGCCTACAATGAGCAGTTCTTC

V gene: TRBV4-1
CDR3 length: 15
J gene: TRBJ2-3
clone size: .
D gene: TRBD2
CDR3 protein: CASSQVRTSAHTQYF
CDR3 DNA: TGCGCCAGCAGCCAAGTCCGGACTAGCGCCCATACGCAGTATTTT

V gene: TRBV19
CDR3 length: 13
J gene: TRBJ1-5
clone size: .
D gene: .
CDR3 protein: CASSRQDHQPQHF
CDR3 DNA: TGTGCCAGTAGCAGACAGGACCATCAGCCCCAGCATTTT

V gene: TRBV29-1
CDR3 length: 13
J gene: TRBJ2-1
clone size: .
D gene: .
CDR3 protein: CSVGGLLYNEQFF
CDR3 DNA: TGCAGCGTGGGGGGCCTCCTCTACAATGAGCAGTTCTTC

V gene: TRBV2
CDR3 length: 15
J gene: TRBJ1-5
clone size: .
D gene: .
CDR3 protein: CASSPDAGANQPQHF
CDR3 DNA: TGTGCCAGCAGTCCGGACGCCGGGGCTAATCAGCCCCAGCATTTT

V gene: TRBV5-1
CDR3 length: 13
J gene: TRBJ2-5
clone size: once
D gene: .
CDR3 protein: CASGMGARETQYF
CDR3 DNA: TGCGCCAGCGGAATGGGGGCGAGGGAGACCCAGTACTTC

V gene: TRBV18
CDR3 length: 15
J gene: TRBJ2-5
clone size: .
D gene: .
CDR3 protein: CASSPNRIIQETQYF
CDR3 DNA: TGTGCCAGCTCACCGAACAGGATCATCCAAGAGACCCAGTACTTC

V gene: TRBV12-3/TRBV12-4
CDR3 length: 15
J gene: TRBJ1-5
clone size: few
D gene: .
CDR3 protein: CASSLAGSSNQPQHF
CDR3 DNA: TGTGCCAGCAGTTTAGCAGGGAGCAGCAATCAGCCCCAGCATTTT

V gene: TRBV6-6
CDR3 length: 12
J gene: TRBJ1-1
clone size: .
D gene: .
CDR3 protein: CASSYGSDEAFF
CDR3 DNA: TGTGCCAGCAGTTACGGTTCAGATGAAGCTTTCTTT

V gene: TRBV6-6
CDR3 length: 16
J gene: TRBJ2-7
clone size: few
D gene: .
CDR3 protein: CASSYTQGQFGGEQYF
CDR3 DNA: TGTGCCAGCAGTTACACCCAAGGACAGTTTGGAGGCGAGCAGTACTTC

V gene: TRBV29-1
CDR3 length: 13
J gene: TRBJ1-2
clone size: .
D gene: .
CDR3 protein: CSSLTPRSHGYTF
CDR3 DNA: TGCAGCTCCCTTACGCCCAGGTCCCATGGCTACACCTTC

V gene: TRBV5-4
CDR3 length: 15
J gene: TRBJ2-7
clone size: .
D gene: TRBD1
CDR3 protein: CASSLGQGDPYEQYF
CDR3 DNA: TGTGCCAGCAGCTTGGGACAGGGGGATCCCTACGAGCAGTACTTC

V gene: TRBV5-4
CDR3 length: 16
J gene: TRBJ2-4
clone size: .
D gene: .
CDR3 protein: CASSLGPQDTKNIQYF
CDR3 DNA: TGTGCCAGCAGCTTGGGACCTCAAGACACCAAAAACATTCAGTACTTC

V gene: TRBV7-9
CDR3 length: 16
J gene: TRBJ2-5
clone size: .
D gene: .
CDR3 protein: CASSFPPQGRQETQYF
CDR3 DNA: TGTGCCAGCAGCTTCCCCCCACAGGGTCGGCAAGAGACCCAGTACTTC

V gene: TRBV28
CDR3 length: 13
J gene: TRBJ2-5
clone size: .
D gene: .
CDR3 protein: CAFLAGTGETQYF
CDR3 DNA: TGTGCCTTTCTCGCCGGGACGGGGGAGACCCAGTACTTC

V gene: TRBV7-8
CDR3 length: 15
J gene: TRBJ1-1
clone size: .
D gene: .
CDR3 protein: CASSRRTVMNTEAFF
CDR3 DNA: TGTGCCAGCAGCAGGAGGACGGTAATGAACACTGAAGCTTTCTTT

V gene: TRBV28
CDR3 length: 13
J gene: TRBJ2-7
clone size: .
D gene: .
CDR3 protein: CASSRVPPYEQYF
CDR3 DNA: TGTGCCAGCAGTAGGGTACCGCCCTACGAGCAGTACTTC

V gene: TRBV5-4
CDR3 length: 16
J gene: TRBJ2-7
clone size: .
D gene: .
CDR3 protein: CASSFVGGEGAYEQYF
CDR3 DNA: TGTGCCAGCAGCTTTGTGGGAGGGGAGGGGGCCTACGAGCAGTACTTC

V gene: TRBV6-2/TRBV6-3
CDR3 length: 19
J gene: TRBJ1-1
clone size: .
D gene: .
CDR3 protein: CASSDNQLGRYNLNTEAFF
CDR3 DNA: TGTGCCAGCAGTGACAACCAACTCGGGCGGTACAATCTGAACACTGAAGCTTTCTTT

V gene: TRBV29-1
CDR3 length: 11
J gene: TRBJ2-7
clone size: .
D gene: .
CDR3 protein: CSAGEGYEQYF
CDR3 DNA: TGCAGCGCAGGGGAAGGTTACGAGCAGTACTTC

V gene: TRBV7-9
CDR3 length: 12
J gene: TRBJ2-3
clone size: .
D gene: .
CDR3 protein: CASSFVADTQYF
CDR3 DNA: TGTGCCAGCAGCTTTGTTGCGGATACGCAGTATTTT

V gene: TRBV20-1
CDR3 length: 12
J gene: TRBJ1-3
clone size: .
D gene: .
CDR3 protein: CSARAGRNTIYF
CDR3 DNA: TGCAGTGCTAGGGCCGGGAGAAACACCATATATTTT

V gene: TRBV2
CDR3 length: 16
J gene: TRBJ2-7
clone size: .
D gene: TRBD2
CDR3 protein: CASSEVPAGISYEQYF
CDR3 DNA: TGTGCCAGCAGTGAAGTACCAGCGGGGATTTCCTACGAGCAGTACTTC

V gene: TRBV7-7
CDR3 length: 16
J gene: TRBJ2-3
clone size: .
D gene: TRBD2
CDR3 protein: CASSSGLGPITDTQYF
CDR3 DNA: TGTGCTAGCAGCTCCGGACTAGGCCCCATCACAGATACGCAGTATTTT

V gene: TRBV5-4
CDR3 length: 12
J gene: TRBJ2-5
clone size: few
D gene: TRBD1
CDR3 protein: CASSTGVETQYF
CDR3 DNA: TGTGCCAGTTCGACAGGGGTAGAGACCCAGTACTTC

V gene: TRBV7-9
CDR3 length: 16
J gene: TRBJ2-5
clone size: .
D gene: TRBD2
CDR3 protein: CASTPTSGRFKETQYF
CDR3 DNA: TGTGCCAGCACCCCGACTAGCGGGAGGTTTAAAGAGACCCAGTACTTC

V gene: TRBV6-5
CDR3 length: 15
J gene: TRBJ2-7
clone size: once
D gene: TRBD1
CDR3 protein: CASSYGGTGSYEQYF
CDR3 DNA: TGTGCCAGCAGTTACGGAGGGACAGGGTCCTACGAGCAGTACTTC

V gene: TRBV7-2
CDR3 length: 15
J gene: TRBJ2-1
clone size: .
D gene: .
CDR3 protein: CASLEAGSPENEQFF
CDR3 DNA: TGTGCCAGTTTGGAAGCCGGGAGCCCCGAGAATGAGCAGTTCTTC

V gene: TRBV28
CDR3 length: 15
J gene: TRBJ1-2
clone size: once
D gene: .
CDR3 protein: CASSQTAPGSYGYTF
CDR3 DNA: TGTGCCAGCAGCCAAACGGCCCCGGGTTCCTATGGCTACACCTTC

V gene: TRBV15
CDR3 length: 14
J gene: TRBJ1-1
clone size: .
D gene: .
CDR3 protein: CATSRGLGNTEAFF
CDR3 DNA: TGTGCCACCAGCAGGGGATTAGGGAACACTGAAGCTTTCTTT